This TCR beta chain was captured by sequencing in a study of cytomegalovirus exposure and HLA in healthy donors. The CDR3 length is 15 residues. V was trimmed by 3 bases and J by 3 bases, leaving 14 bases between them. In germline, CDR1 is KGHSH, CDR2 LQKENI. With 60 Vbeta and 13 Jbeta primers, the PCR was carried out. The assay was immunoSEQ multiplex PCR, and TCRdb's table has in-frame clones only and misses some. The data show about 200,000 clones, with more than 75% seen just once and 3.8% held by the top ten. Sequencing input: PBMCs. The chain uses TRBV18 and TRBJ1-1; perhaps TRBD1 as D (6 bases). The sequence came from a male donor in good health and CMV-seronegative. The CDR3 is CASSPLGGMDTEAFF. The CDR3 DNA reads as TGTGCCAGCTCACCCCTAGGGGGTATGGACACTGAAGCTTTCTTT.